Listed below are T cell receptor beta chains from one sample, sequenced in a study of blood T cells in healthy people across ages. TCRdb fed the 5' RACE reads into MiXCR, producing one record per CDR3 protein. The sample consists of 600,000 to 800,000 distinct CDR3 sequences, under 25% of them appearing once. Sequencing was carried out using blood. The receptors here all came from a man in his 70s in good health. Both conserved end residues are part of each CDR3. A D gene is named only where the DNA matches it firmly. Clone size is shown for a subset of rows, as once, few, many or a class of expanded clone.

j_call | cdr3_length | v_call | d_call | clone_size | cdr3_aa | cdr3_nt
TRBJ2-7 | 15 | TRBV20-1 | - | - | CSARDSIGRFDEQYF | TGCAGTGCTAGAGATTCAATCGGACGGTTTGACGAGCAGTACTTC
TRBJ2-1 | 13 | TRBV6-1 | - | - | CASAGLRNNEQFF | TGTGCCAGCGCGGGGTTACGGAACAATGAGCAGTTCTTC
TRBJ2-1 | 12 | TRBV15 | - | many | CATSRAGYEQFF | TGTGCCACCAGCAGAGCTGGTTATGAGCAGTTCTTC
TRBJ2-4 | 13 | TRBV6-6 | - | few | CASSYSDANIQYF | TGTGCCAGCAGTTACTCGGATGCAAACATTCAGTACTTC
TRBJ2-5 | 11 | TRBV15 | - | - | CATSSRETQYF | TGTGCCACCAGCAGCAGGGAGACCCAGTACTTC
TRBJ2-1 | 15 | TRBV5-1 | - | - | CASSLEGENNNEQFF | TGCGCCAGCAGCTTGGAAGGCGAGAATAACAATGAGCAGTTCTTC
TRBJ1-2 | 14 | TRBV12-3/TRBV12-4 | - | - | CASSLIDMGRGYTF | TGTGCCAGCAGTCTCATAGACATGGGGCGTGGCTACACCTTC
TRBJ1-3 | 12 | TRBV29-1 | - | - | CSAGGAGNTIYF | TGCAGCGCCGGAGGGGCCGGAAACACCATATATTTT
TRBJ2-7 | 15 | TRBV25-1 | TRBD1 | - | CASSDGTAGTYEQYF | TGTGCCAGCAGTGATGGGACAGCAGGAACCTACGAGCAGTACTTC
TRBJ2-2 | 13 | TRBV29-1 | - | - | CSVLGVNTGELFF | TGCAGCGTTCTTGGGGTGAACACCGGGGAGCTGTTTTTT
TRBJ2-1 | 16 | TRBV20-1 | TRBD2 | - | CSARLGSGSGYNEQFF | TGCAGTGCTAGACTGGGGAGCGGGAGTGGCTACAATGAGCAGTTCTTC
TRBJ2-1 | 16 | TRBV11-2 | - | few | CASSLVAGWSYNEQFF | TGTGCCAGCAGCTTAGTTGCCGGGTGGTCCTACAATGAGCAGTTCTTC
TRBJ2-7 | 11 | TRBV29-1 | - | - | CSVASSYEQYF | TGCAGCGTTGCCAGTTCCTACGAGCAGTACTTC
TRBJ2-4 | 16 | TRBV7-2 | TRBD2 | - | CASSHLAESNKNIQYF | TGTGCCAGCAGCCACCTAGCGGAGTCCAACAAAAACATTCAGTACTTC
TRBJ2-7 | 15 | TRBV11-1 | TRBD1 | - | CASRPGQGESYEQYF | TGTGCCAGCAGACCAGGACAGGGGGAGAGCTACGAGCAGTACTTC
TRBJ2-1 | 16 | TRBV3-1 | - | few | CASSPSPDTNYNEQFF | TGTGCCAGCAGCCCATCTCCAGATACCAACTACAATGAGCAGTTCTTC
TRBJ1-5 | 13 | TRBV20-1 | - | few | CSARRDSNQPQHF | TGCAGTGCCAGGAGAGATAGCAATCAGCCCCAGCATTTT
TRBJ1-2 | 13 | TRBV12-3/TRBV12-4 | - | - | CASSSALGRGYTF | TGTGCCAGCAGTTCTGCGCTGGGGCGCGGCTACACCTTC
TRBJ2-5 | 15 | TRBV5-1 | - | - | CASSLVGNSEETQYF | TGCGCCAGCAGCTTGGTCGGGAACTCCGAGGAGACCCAGTACTTC
TRBJ2-1 | 13 | TRBV2 | - | - | CATSGSAPNEQFF | TGTGCCACCAGTGGTTCAGCACCCAATGAGCAGTTCTTC
TRBJ2-3 | 16 | TRBV5-1 | TRBD1 | few | CASSPWTGGGTDTQYF | TGCGCCAGCAGCCCCTGGACAGGGGGCGGCACAGATACGCAGTATTTT
TRBJ2-3 | 14 | TRBV5-1 | - | - | CASSLMKYTDTQYF | TGCGCCAGCAGCCTCATGAAGTACACAGATACGCAGTATTTT
TRBJ1-2 | 13 | TRBV28 | TRBD1 | many | CASSSLTGEGYTF | TGTGCCAGCAGTTCCCTGACAGGGGAAGGCTACACCTTC